This entry concerns a single TCR beta chain. Here immunoSEQ multiplex PCR was the method, and the copy in TCRdb shows in-frame clones only, minus some. This table holds about 110,000 clones, 80% to 90% found once. The entry originates in a study of PD-1 blockade in classical Hodgkin lymphoma. V trimming: 5 bases; J trimming: 0 bases; junction bases outside the gene matches: 15. The V gene's germline CDR1 is SGHDT and CDR2 YYEEEE. The CDR3 is 19 amino acids. Relapses following autologous stem cell transplantation were seen in all patients, with brentuximab vedotin exposure varying. Here the sequenced sample was peripheral blood mononuclear cells (PBMCs), taken before the second cycle of nivolumab. The gene calls are TRBV5-6 and TRBJ2-4, with TRBD2 matching 9 bases. The receptor comes from a human donor with classical Hodgkin lymphoma. The CDR3 nucleotides read TGTGCCAGCAGACTGGTAGCGGGAGCTTCCGATGAAGCCAAAAACATTCAGTACTTC. Residues: CASRLVAGASDEAKNIQYF.